This entry is about one TCR beta chain. The data stem from a study of CD8+CD57+ T cells in acquired aplastic anemia. For CDR3 and TCR beta VDJ profiling, genomic DNA was the template used. One entry per CDR3 protein results from TCRdb running MiXCR on the reads. The sample comprises 150,000 to 200,000 distinct CDR3 sequences, 71% of which are singletons, and approximately 50% rests with the top ten. Patients picked for sequencing had shown CD8+CD57+ cell expansion detected by flow cytometry. Severe acquired aplastic anemia was diagnosed in all patients. The V end lost 5 bases, the J end lost 3 bases, and 6 bases lay between the germline ends. The CDR3 is 12 amino acids. The germline CDR1 and CDR2 sequences are SGHTA and FQGTGA.

The sequenced sample consisted of sorted CD4+, CD8+, or CD8+CD57+ T cells (not recorded which) from PBMCs. The chain uses TRBV7-3 and TRBJ2-3; D is uncertain. The receptor comes from a human donor with aplastic anemia. The CDR3 DNA reads as TGTGCCAGCAGCGTTGAAACAGATACGCAGTATTTT. It is translated as CASSVETDTQYF.